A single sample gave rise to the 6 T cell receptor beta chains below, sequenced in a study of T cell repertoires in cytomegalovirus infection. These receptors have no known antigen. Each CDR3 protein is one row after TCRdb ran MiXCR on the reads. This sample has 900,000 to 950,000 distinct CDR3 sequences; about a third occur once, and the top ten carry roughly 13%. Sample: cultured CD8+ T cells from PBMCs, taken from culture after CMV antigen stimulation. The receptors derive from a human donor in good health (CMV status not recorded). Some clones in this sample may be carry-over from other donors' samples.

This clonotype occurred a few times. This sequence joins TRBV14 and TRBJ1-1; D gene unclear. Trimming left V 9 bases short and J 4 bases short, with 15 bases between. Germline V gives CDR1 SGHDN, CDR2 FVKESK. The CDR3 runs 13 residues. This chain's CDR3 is CASGPVYGTEAFF. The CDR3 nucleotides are TGTGCCAGTGGTCCGGTCTACGGCACTGAAGCTTTCTTT. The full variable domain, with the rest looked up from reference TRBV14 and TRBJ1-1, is EAGVTQFPSHSVIEKGQTVTLRCDPISGHDNLYWYRRVMGKEIKFLLHFVKESKQDESGMPNNRFLAERTGGTYSTLKVQPAELEDSGVYFCASGPVYGTEAFFGQGTRLTVV.

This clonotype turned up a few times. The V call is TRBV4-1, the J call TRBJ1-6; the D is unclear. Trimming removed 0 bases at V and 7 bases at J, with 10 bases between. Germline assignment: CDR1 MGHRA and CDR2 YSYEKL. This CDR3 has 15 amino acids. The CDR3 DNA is TGCGCCAGCAGCCAAGATCGTGGAGAAAATTCACCCCTCCACTTT. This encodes CASSQDRGENSPLHF.

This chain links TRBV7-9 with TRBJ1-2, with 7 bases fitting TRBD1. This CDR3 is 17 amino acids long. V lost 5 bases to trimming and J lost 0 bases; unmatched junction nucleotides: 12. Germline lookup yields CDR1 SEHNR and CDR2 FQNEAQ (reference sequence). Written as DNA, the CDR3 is TGTGCCAGCAGCCCAAGACAGGGTCTTACGGCTAACTATGGCTACACCTTC. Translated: CASSPRQGLTANYGYTF.

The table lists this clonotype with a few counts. The CDR3 DNA follows: TGTGCCAGTAACAGGGCCATGAACACTGAAGCTTTCTTT. Translation gives CASNRAMNTEAFF. The rearrangement joins TRBV19 to TRBJ1-1, with D possibly matching TRBD1 (6 bases). Germline CDR1 is LNHDA and CDR2 is SQIVND (reference sequence). The V end was cut by 7 bases, the J end by 0 bases, with 9 bases between. The length of the CDR3 is 13 residues.

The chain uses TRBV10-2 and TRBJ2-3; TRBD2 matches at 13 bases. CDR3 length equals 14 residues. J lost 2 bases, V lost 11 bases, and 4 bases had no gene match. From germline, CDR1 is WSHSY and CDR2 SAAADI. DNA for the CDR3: TGCGCCGGGGGGACTAGCGGGGCCACAGATACGCAGTATTTT. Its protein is CAGGTSGATDTQYF.

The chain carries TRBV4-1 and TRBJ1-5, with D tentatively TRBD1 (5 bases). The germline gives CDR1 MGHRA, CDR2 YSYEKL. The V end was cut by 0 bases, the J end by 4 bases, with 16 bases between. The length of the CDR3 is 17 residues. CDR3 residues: CASSQEGRGEGNQPQHF. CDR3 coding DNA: TGCGCCAGCAGCCAAGAGGGTAGAGGGGAAGGTAATCAGCCCCAGCATTTT.